This T cell receptor (beta chain) was captured by sequencing in a study of cytomegalovirus exposure and HLA in healthy donors (dated by TCRdb to 2017 to 2019). In terms of the full investigation: According to a later analysis, one platform produced both the 110 or so validation repertoires and the roughly 650 repertoires of the first cohort. The study was designed to test whether signatures of past pathogen exposure could be identified by cataloging public T cell receptors. Besides the first cohort of around 700 subjects, a separate validation cohort made up of roughly 120 different subjects was used. The study combined high-throughput TCR immunosequencing, statistical association of individual TCRs with disease status, and machine learning to predict cytomegalovirus infection status.

The CDR3 has 14 amino acids, counting the end cysteine and phenylalanine. The read is trimmed to its CDR3 DNA, 42 bases read in frame from base 1. The germline V gene (reference sequence) sets CDR1 to MNHNY and CDR2 to SVGAGI. V ends up 7 bases short and J 5 bases short, with an unmatched junction base count of 9. For this clone: The specificity of this receptor is unknown. Base qualities were left out, and no much larger clone turns up one base away.

The donors belonged to the validation cohort of around 120 subjects, which was separate from the roughly 700-subject first cohort. The library was made by the immunoSEQ multiplex PCR assay. The paper's processing steps were these. To diagnose cytomegalovirus status from the catalog of TCR beta chain sequences, a statistical classification framework was built. The table was pulled from immuneACCESS by TCRdb, which kept in-frame rearrangements only. Such tables lose some clones; where checked, under half of the loss comes from unresolved V genes, and the rest has no known cause. V, J and clone size are those of that table, while D and trimming were read from the DNA. The sample table holds 150,000 to 200,000 clones, of which roughly 82% were seen once. The biggest ten clones account for more than 1.4% of the sample. What the authors observed across the whole study: All 110 or so repertoires were used to score co-occurrence in the validation cohort in a later analysis, because that analysis had no HLA typing for the cohort. Of the cluster scores, 85% to 95% were above 0 in a later analysis, which found that TCRs clustered in the first cohort also tended to co-occur in the 95 to 150 validation repertoires. In both the original and validation cohorts, the classifier was reported to diagnose cytomegalovirus status with high specificity and sensitivity. In vitro tests confirmed that a few of the cytomegalovirus-associated TCR beta chains recognize cytomegalovirus antigens. Most TCR sequences were observed very rarely across donors, whereas some public TCRs were present in many individuals. The study listed 164 TCR beta chains as associated with cytomegalovirus. The authors suggested that the approach could potentially be extended to other disease states and immunological phenotypes.

The rearranged segments are TRBV6-6 and TRBJ2-7, and TRBD2 aligns with 9 junction nucleotides. This receptor was identified in a woman aged 18-30 years in good health and CMV-seronegative. Sequencing input: PBMCs. Here is the DNA: TGTGCCAGCAAGTGGCGGGAGGGCCGAAACGAGCAGTACTTC. It codes for CASKWREGRNEQYF.